Each of the 32 T cell receptor beta chains below was sequenced from the same sample in a study of cytomegalovirus exposure and HLA in healthy donors. Here immunoSEQ multiplex PCR was the method, and the copy in TCRdb shows in-frame clones only, minus some. The sample lists under 75,000 clones, approximately 95% occurring once. Source material: PBMCs. The receptors here all came from a woman in her late teens or twenties in good health and CMV-seronegative.

The rearrangement uses TRBV28 and TRBJ2-7, with D unresolved. This CDR3 comprises 12 residues. Germline lookup yields CDR1 MDHEN and CDR2 SYDVKM. Trimming took off 6 bases at V and 0 bases at J, with 6 bases between the two ends. This CDR3 is CASSPSSYEQYF. DNA of the CDR3: TGTGCCAGCAGCCCCAGCTCCTACGAGCAGTACTTC.

J is TRBJ2-7 and V is TRBV12-5; TRBD1 is a possible D gene (6 bases). The CDR3 is 13 residues long. Germline assignment: CDR1 LGHNT and CDR2 FRNRAP. V dropped 1 base and J dropped 2 bases, with 6 bases sitting between them. The CDR3 DNA follows: TGTGCTAGTGGTTTGGCAGGGGCCTACGAGCAGTACTTC. It codes for CASGLAGAYEQYF.

This chain uses TRBV10-3 with TRBJ1-2, with D possibly TRBD1 on 5 matching bases. Germline CDR1 and CDR2: ENHRY and SYGVKD. V lost 3 bases to trimming and J lost 0 bases, with 11 bases between them. The CDR3 covers 15 residues. The CDR3 bases are TGTGCCATCAGTGACAGGGTAGGAGCTAACTATGGCTACACCTTC. The encoded protein is CAISDRVGANYGYTF.

The rearrangement links TRBV10-3 to TRBJ1-3; D is uncertain. V was shortened by 4 bases and J by 4 bases, with 8 bases between the two germline ends. Germline-derived CDR1 and CDR2 are ENHRY and SYGVKD. This CDR3 is built from 13 residues. CDR3 nucleotide sequence: TGTGCCATCAGTGCGGGAGGGGGAAACACCATATATTTT. Protein sequence: CAISAGGGNTIYF.

The chain joins TRBV9 to TRBJ1-2; weak D call: TRBD1 (6 bases). This CDR3 is 15 amino acids long. Trimming removed 3 bases at V and 4 bases at J, with 16 bases between. Per germline, CDR1 SGDLS and CDR2 YYNGEE. The CDR3 bases are TGTGCCAGCAGCGCCAACAGGGCCCACACCTATGGCTACACCTTC. It codes for CASSANRAHTYGYTF.

The chain joins TRBV7-3 to TRBJ2-1; 8 positions match TRBD1. After removal of 4 bases from V and 2 bases from J, the junction contained 13 bases not matched to a gene. Looked up from germline, CDR1 is SGHTA and CDR2 is FQGTGA. The CDR3 loop spans 18 amino acids. Here the CDR3 reads CASSSLPGGTGPYNEQFF. In DNA form, the CDR3 reads TGTGCCAGCAGCTCGTTACCCGGCGGGACAGGACCCTACAATGAGCAGTTCTTC. The full variable domain, with the rest looked up from reference TRBV7-3 and TRBJ2-1, is GAGVSQTPSNKVTEKGKYVELRCDPISGHTALYWYRQSLGQGPEFLIYFQGTGAADDSGLPNDRFFAVRPEGSVSTLKIQRTERGDSAVYLCASSSLPGGTGPYNEQFFGPGTRLTVL.

This chain joins TRBV10-3 and TRBJ2-7, with TRBD2 matching over 10 bases. CDR3 length: 16 amino acids. With V trimmed by 8 bases and J by 0 bases, 10 bases remained unmatched. From germline, CDR1 is ENHRY and CDR2 SYGVKD. The CDR3, as DNA: TGTGCCATCTGGGGGGGTAGCGGGAGGAGCTCCTACGAGCAGTACTTC. Amino acids: CAIWGGSGRSSYEQYF.

V is TRBV19 and J is TRBJ2-5; perhaps TRBD1 as D (5 bases). Deletions cut 6 bases from V and 7 bases from J, with 15 bases between. This CDR3 is built from 13 residues. Looked up from germline, CDR1 is LNHDA and CDR2 is SQIVND (reference sequence). This CDR3 reads CASSLDQRGTQYF. The CDR3 nucleotides are TGTGCCAGTAGCCTCGACCAAAGGGGGACCCAGTACTTC.

The CDR3 DNA sequence: TGTGCCAGCAGTTTATGGGCAGGGGGGACCTACGAGCAGTACTTC. Translated, it gives CASSLWAGGTYEQYF. The rearrangement links TRBV28 to TRBJ2-7, with D possibly matching TRBD1 (7 bases). The CDR3 extends over 15 amino acids. Trimming took off 0 bases at V and 2 bases at J, with 11 bases between the two ends. The germline V gene has CDR1 MDHEN and CDR2 SYDVKM.

This clone appeared a single time. The rearrangement joins TRBV27 to TRBJ2-7; 9 nucleotides line up with TRBD2. This CDR3 spans 16 amino acids. CDR1 and CDR2 from the germline V gene are MNHEY and SMNVEV (reference sequence). The J segment lost 4 bases and the V segment lost 1 base, leaving 8 bases of the junction unmatched. The CDR3 nucleotides read TGTGCCAGCAGTTTATTGGCCGCGGGAGGGAATTACGAGCAGTACTTC. Its protein product is CASSLLAAGGNYEQYF.

V usage is TRBV30 and J usage is TRBJ2-1; 7 bases line up with TRBD1. Per germline, CDR1 GTSNPN and CDR2 SVGIG (reference sequence). The trim removed 2 bases at V and 0 bases at J, leaving 7 bases unmatched. The CDR3 contains 16 residues. CDR3 in DNA: TGTGCCTGGAGTAGGGGACAGACCTCCTCCTACAATGAGCAGTTCTTC. It codes for CAWSRGQTSSYNEQFF.

In nucleotides, the CDR3 is TGTGCCAGCAGCCCCTGGGGGGGAGGGACTGAAGCTTTCTTT. Translating it yields CASSPWGGGTEAFF. The chain is built from TRBV7-9 and TRBJ1-1, with TRBD1 as a possible D gene (5 bases). V lost 5 bases to trimming and J lost 5 bases, with 15 bases between them. Germline CDR1 is SEHNR and CDR2 is FQNEAQ (reference sequence). The CDR3 sequence is 14 residues long.

This chain uses TRBV5-6 with TRBJ1-2; D is unclear. V was shortened by 0 bases and J by 4 bases, with 13 bases between the two germline ends. This CDR3 comprises 15 residues. Germline lookup yields CDR1 SGHDT and CDR2 YYEEEE. This CDR3 reads CASSLVGPWAYGYTF. The CDR3 coding sequence is TGTGCCAGCAGCTTGGTCGGCCCGTGGGCCTATGGCTACACCTTC. Filled out from reference TRBV5-6 and TRBJ1-2, the complete variable domain reads DAGVTQSPTHLIKTRGQQVTLRCSPKSGHDTVSWYQQALGQGPQFIFQYYEEEERQRGNFPDRFSGHQFPNYSSELNVNALLLGDSALYLCASSLVGPWAYGYTFGSGTRLTVV.

The rearrangement links TRBV7-9 to TRBJ2-7, with 7 bases fitting TRBD2. The CDR3 has 14 residues. The germline V gene has CDR1 SEHNR and CDR2 FQNEAQ (reference sequence). After removal of 3 bases from V and 0 bases from J, the junction contained 2 bases not matched to a gene. The CDR3 DNA follows: TGTGCCAGCAGCTTTACTAGCGCCTCCTACGAGCAGTACTTC. This encodes CASSFTSASYEQYF.

This clone showed up just once. The gene calls are TRBV2 and TRBJ1-1; TRBD1 is a possible D gene (6 bases). The CDR3 has 15 amino acids. Germline V gene data show CDR1 as SNHLY and CDR2 as FYNNEI. With 7 bases removed from V and 2 bases from J, the gap between germline ends came to 17 bases. The CDR3 coding sequence is TGTGCCAGCACCCAGGGGCGGGGGGGAAACACTGAAGCTTTCTTT. It specifies CASTQGRGGNTEAFF.

This chain links TRBV29-1 with TRBJ1-2; 7 nucleotides align to TRBD1. The V gene end was trimmed by 4 bases and the J gene end by 9 bases; junction bases not matched to a gene: 8. CDR3 size: 12 residues. CDR1 is SQVTM and CDR2 is ANQGSEA in the germline V gene. CDR3 DNA sequence: TGCAGCGTTGCGGGCCAGGGGGTCAGCTACACCTTC. This codes for CSVAGQGVSYTF. The full variable domain, rest sourced from reference TRBV29-1 and TRBJ1-2, is SAVISQKPSRDICQRGTSLTIQCQVDSQVTMMFWYRQQPGQSLTLIATANQGSEATYESGFVIDKFPISRPNLTFSTLTVSNMSPEDSSIYLCSVAGQGVSYTFGSGTRLTVV.

This clone was observed a single time. V is TRBV28 and J is TRBJ1-5; D perhaps matches TRBD1 (6 bases). The germline CDR1 and CDR2 sequences are MDHEN and SYDVKM. V lost 1 base to trimming and J lost 5 bases, with 9 bases between them. CDR3 length: 14 residues. CDR3 nucleotides: TGTGCCAGCAGTTTATTGACAGGTGATCAGCCCCAGCATTTT. It yields the protein CASSLLTGDQPQHF.

The J gene is TRBJ2-1, the V gene TRBV19; 10 bases agree with TRBD1. The CDR3 length is 17 residues. Losses at the gene ends were 7 bases for V and 9 bases for J; bases not matched to a gene: 18. Germline V gives CDR1 LNHDA, CDR2 SQIVND (reference sequence). For the CDR3, the DNA is TGTGCCAGTACCCTCCAACCCCCGGGACAGGGGACCGTTGAGCAGTTCTTC. As protein: CASTLQPPGQGTVEQFF.

The rearrangement links TRBV14 to TRBJ1-2, with 8 bases aligning to TRBD1. V lost 1 base to trimming and J lost 4 bases; unmatched junction nucleotides: 5. Germline loops: CDR1 SGHDN, CDR2 FVKESK. CDR3 length equals 15 residues. In DNA form, the CDR3 reads TGTGCCAGCAGCCAAGTCGGACAGGGTAGCTATGGCTACACCTTC. It is translated as CASSQVGQGSYGYTF. The complete variable domain, with remaining parts taken from reference TRBV14 and TRBJ1-2, reads EAGVTQFPSHSVIEKGQTVTLRCDPISGHDNLYWYRRVMGKEIKFLLHFVKESKQDESGMPNNRFLAERTGGTYSTLKVQPAELEDSGVYFCASSQVGQGSYGYTFGSGTRLTVV.

The rearrangement links TRBV7-9 to TRBJ2-7, with TRBD1 matching over 8 bases. V trimming: 2 bases; J trimming: 2 bases; junction bases outside the gene matches: 8. Germline lookup yields CDR1 SEHNR and CDR2 FQNEAQ (reference sequence). The length of the CDR3 is 16 residues. This CDR3 is CASSLRGRGRTYEQYF. Written as DNA, the CDR3 is TGTGCCAGCAGCTTAAGGGGCAGGGGGCGAACCTACGAGCAGTACTTC. Full variable domain (outside the CDR3, taken from reference TRBV7-9 and TRBJ2-7): DTGVSQNPRHKITKRGQNVTFRCDPISEHNRLYWYRQTLGQGPEFLTYFQNEAQLEKSRLLSDRFSAERPKGSFSTLEIQRTEQGDSAMYLCASSLRGRGRTYEQYFGPGTRLTVT.

The chain combines TRBV29-1 with TRBJ1-1; a weak D match, TRBD1 (6 bases). Trimming stripped 5 bases from V and 3 bases from J, with 13 bases between. Germline CDR1 and CDR2: SQVTM and ANQGSEA. The CDR3 consists of 13 residues. This CDR3 is CSVLLGGDTEAFF. DNA for the CDR3: TGCAGCGTTCTACTTGGGGGCGACACTGAAGCTTTCTTT.

The rearrangement links TRBV7-9 to TRBJ2-7, with a weak D call TRBD1 (6 bases). Germline-derived CDR1 and CDR2 are SEHNR and FQNEAQ (reference sequence). This CDR3 contains 14 residues. V was pared by 5 bases and J by 2 bases, with 13 bases between. In DNA, the CDR3 is TGTGCCAGCAGCGCCCGACAGGAACCCTACGAGCAGTACTTC. Its protein product is CASSARQEPYEQYF.

The V call is TRBV5-4, the J call TRBJ2-7, with D perhaps TRBD2 (6 bases). V lost 4 bases and J lost 6, with 17 bases in between. This CDR3 has 14 amino acids. CDR1 is SGHNT and CDR2 is YYREEE in the germline V gene (reference sequence). The CDR3 bases are TGTGCCAGCAGCCTTGACGGTAGCGGCCTCGAGCAGTACTTC. Translated: CASSLDGSGLEQYF.

This clone has just one count. The chain employs TRBV6-4 and TRBJ2-3; 8 bases line up with TRBD2. Per the germline V gene, CDR1 is MRHNA and CDR2 is SNTAGT. The CDR3 is 17 amino acids. J lost 6 bases, V lost 7 bases, and 18 bases had no gene match. The CDR3 DNA reads as TGTGCCAGCACCGCCCGGGGGGGGGACCAACCCCAGGATACGCAGTATTTT. Its protein product is CASTARGGDQPQDTQYF.

The chain recombines TRBV14 with TRBJ1-3, with D hard to call. V was clipped by 4 bases and J by 4 bases, with 8 bases between them. CDR1 is SGHDN, CDR2 FVKESK, per germline. The CDR3 consists of 13 residues. DNA for the CDR3: TGTGCCAGCAGCCTCGAGGCCGGAAACACCATATATTTT. Encoded protein: CASSLEAGNTIYF.

This chain joins TRBV30 and TRBJ1-3; D remains unclear. Trimming left V 0 bases short and J 4 bases short, with 7 bases between. There are 13 residues in the CDR3. Looked up from germline, CDR1 is GTSNPN and CDR2 is SVGIG (reference sequence). CDR3 region: CAWSVGPGNTIYF. The CDR3 nucleotides read TGTGCCTGGAGTGTTGGCCCCGGAAACACCATATATTTT.

This clone was detected a few times. V is TRBV2 and J is TRBJ2-3, with 13 bases matching TRBD2. Germline assignment: CDR1 SNHLY and CDR2 FYNNEI. The CDR3 sequence is 15 residues long. Trimming cost V 8 bases and J 10 bases; bases outside gene matches: 12. The CDR3 spells CASGGLAGNREAQYF. CDR3 nucleotide sequence: TGTGCCAGCGGGGGACTAGCGGGGAACCGGGAGGCGCAGTATTTT. The variable domain in full, completed from reference TRBV2 and TRBJ2-3, reads EPEVTQTPSHQVTQMGQEVILRCVPISNHLYFYWYRQILGQKVEFLVSFYNNEISEKSEIFDDQFSVERPDGSNFTLKIRSTKLEDSAMYFCASGGLAGNREAQYFGPGTRLTVL.

V is TRBV7-2 and J is TRBJ1-3; 7 nucleotides match TRBD1. This CDR3 comprises 15 residues. Germline lookup yields CDR1 SGHTA and CDR2 FQGNSA. V lost 4 bases, J lost 0 bases, and 3 bases stayed unmatched. The DNA of the CDR3 is TGTGCCAGCAGCTCAGGGGGGAGCTCTGGAAACACCATATATTTT. Protein product: CASSSGGSSGNTIYF.

This clone was seen more than once but under ten times. This sequence joins TRBV4-3 and TRBJ2-7, with D perhaps matching TRBD1 (5 bases). Germline CDR1 and CDR2: LGHNA and YSLEER. The CDR3 extends over 15 amino acids. V lost 2 bases and J 3 bases, leaving 14 bases between the germline ends. This CDR3 reads CASSQWPGNLYEQYF. The CDR3 DNA reads TGCGCCAGCAGCCAATGGCCAGGGAACCTCTACGAGCAGTACTTC.

CDR3 loop: CASSLSGSAYEQYF. Here the CDR3 DNA reads TGTGCCAGCAGCTTGTCGGGTAGCGCCTACGAGCAGTACTTC. The chain is built from TRBV5-4 and TRBJ2-7; perhaps TRBD2 as D (5 bases). Germline CDR1 and CDR2: SGHNT and YYREEE (reference sequence). The CDR3 loop spans 14 amino acids. V lost 1 base and J 2 bases, leaving 10 bases between the germline ends. The variable domain in full, completed from reference TRBV5-4 and TRBJ2-7, reads ETGVTQSPTHLIKTRGQQVTLRCSSQSGHNTVSWYQQALGQGPQFIFQYYREEENGRGNFPPRFSGLQFPNYSSELNVNALELDDSALYLCASSLSGSAYEQYFGPGTRLTVT.

The chain couples TRBV5-1 to TRBJ2-1, with 8 bases that match TRBD2. CDR1 and CDR2 from the germline V gene are SGHRS and YFSETQ. The CDR3 is 16 residues long. Losses at the gene ends were 0 bases for V and 0 bases for J; bases not matched to a gene: 2. The CDR3 sequence: CASSLGGRSSYNEQFF. CDR3 in DNA: TGCGCCAGCAGCTTGGGCGGGAGGAGCTCCTACAATGAGCAGTTCTTC.

The V and J genes are TRBV4-3 and TRBJ2-2; TRBD2 aligns across 8 bases. V was pared by 3 bases and J by 5 bases, with 14 bases of the junction left unmatched. CDR3 length: 18 amino acids. Germline V gives CDR1 LGHNA, CDR2 YSLEER. CDR3 region: CASSQGPPAGAGTGELFF. CDR3 bases: TGCGCCAGCAGCCAGGGCCCTCCAGCGGGGGCCGGAACCGGGGAGCTGTTTTTT.